This T cell receptor beta chain was identified during a study of blood T cell repertoires in COVID-19. Across the whole study: Acute-phase and convalescent COVID-19 samples originated in the United States, Italy and Spain. PBMCs, B-cell-depleted T cells, or T cells provided the cDNA or gDNA that made up the material.

The study recruited people aged 18 to 89 years across more than 20 US areas. The trim removed 3 bases at V and 9 bases at J, leaving 8 bases unmatched. This CDR3 has 15 residues. Germline loops: CDR1 LNHDA, CDR2 SQIVND (reference sequence). Only in-frame clones appear in the TCRdb table, and some are missing; sequencing was by immunoSEQ multiplex PCR. The top ten hold approximately 12% of the sample, which has 150,000 or so clones, under 85% seen once. The sequenced sample consisted of PBMCs or T cells enriched from blood (not recorded which). V gene TRBV19 combines with J gene TRBJ1-6; 7 nucleotides align to TRBD1. This sequence originates from a man aged 50-60 years who had recovered from COVID-19. The CDR3 sequence is CASSIATGLSSPLHF. The CDR3 coding sequence is TGTGCCAGTAGTATTGCGACAGGGTTGTCTTCACCCCTCCACTTT.